This is a list of T cell receptor beta chains from one sample in a study of T cell responses to AZD1222 COVID-19 vaccine. The assay was immunoSEQ multiplex PCR, and TCRdb's table has in-frame clones only and misses some. Of about 100,000 clones listed, 86% are singletons. Source: peripheral blood, taken 28 days after the second dose of the MenACWY control vaccine. The receptors were sampled from an adult who received the MenACWY meningococcal vaccine as a control. CDR3s leave out the opening cysteine and the closing phenylalanine or tryptophan. D genes are given only for firm matches.

j_call v_call d_call cdr3_aa
TRBJ2-1 TRBV19 NA ASSITYNEQF
TRBJ2-7 TRBV28 NA ASIVGNDEQY
TRBJ1-1 TRBV10-3 NA AISDPGGIAF
TRBJ2-5 TRBV6-5 NA ASTSPGGVQETQY
TRBJ2-5 TRBV6-5 TRBD2 ASSLSGGEETQY
TRBJ1-1 TRBV7-9 NA ASSLGTGAAF
TRBJ1-1 TRBV19 TRBD1 ASSIVSDRGAF
TRBJ1-3 TRBV21-1 NA ASSKEREKQASSGNTIY
TRBJ1-2 TRBV5-1 NA ASSSTGAFNYGYT
TRBJ2-1 TRBV3-1/TRBV3-2 TRBD2 ASSQDLPRGAYNEQF
TRBJ2-5 TRBV5-1 TRBD2 ASSRRLAADQETQY
TRBJ1-3 TRBV19 TRBD1 ASSPRGQGSGNTIY
TRBJ2-7 TRBV5-8 NA ASEQPTSYEQY
TRBJ2-7 TRBV18 TRBD1 ASSSDRGPIEQY
TRBJ2-2 TRBV10-3 TRBD1 AISGDRVVNTGELF
TRBJ1-4 TRBV28 NA ASSSGNEKLF
TRBJ1-5 TRBV6-2/TRBV6-3 TRBD1 ASSPMTGSGQPQH
TRBJ2-3 TRBV3-1/TRBV3-2 NA ASSQDVGGYTQY
TRBJ2-7 TRBV29-1 NA SVEYRALFYEQY
TRBJ2-3 TRBV21-1 NA ASSKRVDLDTDTQY
TRBJ1-1 TRBV6-4 TRBD1 ASSVDRASEAF
TRBJ2-2 TRBV7-2 NA ASSFVGVGELF
TRBJ2-7 TRBV5-1 NA ASSLKGGGGPYEQY
TRBJ2-1 TRBV28 NA ASPRDRSPSYNEQF
TRBJ2-7 TRBV5-3 TRBD2 ARSPPASGASYEQY
TRBJ2-5 TRBV7-2 NA ASSLAGGGETQY
TRBJ2-7 TRBV21-1 NA ASSSRTSGGRPHSYEQY
TRBJ2-7 TRBV28 TRBD1 ASSRWDRASRPNPRQY
TRBJ2-3 TRBV4-1 NA ASSQVGRRDTQY
TRBJ1-1 TRBV7-2 NA ASSLKGGVWSTEAF
TRBJ1-2 TRBV5-1 TRBD1 ASKEGANYGYT
TRBJ1-2 TRBV7-2 NA ASSETAYFGYT
TRBJ2-7 TRBV7-2 NA ASSTQLPPYEQY
TRBJ1-2 TRBV9 NA ASSVGQGEYGYT
TRBJ2-3 TRBV5-4 TRBD2 ASSTGLADTQY
TRBJ2-1 TRBV2 NA ASSSQGNGEQF
TRBJ2-7 TRBV19 TRBD1 ASSITVGSDRGREQY
TRBJ1-1 TRBV28 TRBD1 ATRTVGGQGNRRRENTEAF